This paragraph covers one TCR beta chain sequence. What it recognizes is unknown. The data are from a study of cytomegalovirus exposure and HLA in healthy donors. Study-wide results and caveats: Earlier analysis looked at TCR beta V segments, and most were productive about 87% or about 30% of the time.

Germline-derived CDR1 and CDR2 are ENHRY and SYGVKD. The length of the CDR3 is 14 residues. The primer mix had 60 Vbeta and 13 Jbeta primers. Only in-frame clones appear in the TCRdb table, and some are missing; sequencing was by immunoSEQ multiplex PCR. The sample yields 150,000 to 180,000 clones, approximately 69% seen once. Specimen: PBMCs. V is TRBV10-3 and J is TRBJ2-5; TRBD1 matches 8 bases. The last part of the DNA fits TRBJ2-7 better; the J call may be wrong. The clonotype was recovered from a man younger than 40 in good health and CMV-seronegative. The CDR3 loop reads CAISPDRDTYEQYF. The DNA of the CDR3 is TGTGCCATCAGTCCGGACAGGGATACCTACGAGCAGTACTTC.